Listed below are T cell receptor beta chains from one sample, sequenced in a study of blood T cell repertoires in COVID-19. Assay: immunoSEQ multiplex PCR; the TCRdb copy retains only in-frame clones and omits some. The repertoire holds about 220,000 clones, with approximately 81% as singletons. The material sequenced was peripheral blood. The source is a woman of 80 years or more with acute or convalescent COVID-19. CDR3s include the opening cysteine and the closing phenylalanine or tryptophan. D genes are given only for firm matches. Clone size, where shown, is once, few, many, or a class for clones that have expanded.

d_gene | abundance | len | j_gene | v_gene | CDR3aa | CDR3nt
- | - | 12 | TRBJ2-7 | TRBV5-1 | CASSDQAYEQYF | TGCGCCAGCAGCGATCAGGCCTACGAGCAGTACTTC
- | - | 14 | TRBJ1-6 | TRBV14 | CASSQDPRDSPLHF | TGTGCCAGCAGCCAAGACCCCCGGGATTCACCCCTCCACTTT
TRBD1 | - | 14 | TRBJ1-5 | TRBV7-9 | CASSFGQGGQPQHF | TGTGCCAGCAGCTTCGGACAGGGCGGGCAGCCCCAGCATTTT
TRBD2 | - | 12 | TRBJ2-1 | TRBV19 | CASSIPYREALF | TGTGCCAGTAGTATCCCTTACCGGGAGGCTCTCTTC
- | - | 13 | TRBJ2-7 | TRBV2 | CASGGDTFYEQYF | TGTGCCAGCGGGGGGGACACGTTCTACGAGCAGTACTTC
TRBD1 | once | 13 | TRBJ2-3 | TRBV10-1 | CASTGTGTDTQYF | TGCGCCAGTACCGGGACAGGCACAGATACGCAGTATTTT
- | - | 14 | TRBJ1-1 | TRBV5-1 | CASSLQGMNTEAFF | TGCGCCAGCAGCTTGCAGGGGATGAACACTGAAGCTTTCTTT
TRBD1 | - | 13 | TRBJ1-1 | TRBV7-2 | CASSLGDRGEAFF | TGTGCCAGCAGCTTAGGGGACAGGGGAGAAGCTTTCTTT
- | - | 14 | TRBJ1-2 | TRBV3-1/TRBV3-2 | CASSPLGANYGYTF | TGTGCCAGCAGCCCTCTGGGAGCTAACTATGGCTACACCTTC
- | - | 14 | TRBJ2-3 | TRBV3-1/TRBV3-2 | CASSGGSHTDTQYF | TGTGCCAGCAGCGGGGGGTCCCACACAGATACGCAGTATTTT
- | few | 15 | TRBJ1-2 | TRBV5-1 | CASSLGPLENYGYTF | TGCGCCAGCAGCTTGGGCCCCCTTGAGAACTATGGCTACACCTTC
- | - | 14 | TRBJ2-1 | TRBV6-2/TRBV6-3 | CASSLSGTYNEQFF | TGTGCCAGCAGCCTTAGCGGTACCTACAATGAGCAGTTCTTC
TRBD1 | - | 20 | TRBJ1-4 | TRBV28 | CASSLFSGTGSMAFNEKLFF | TGTGCCAGCAGTTTATTTTCCGGGACAGGGTCCATGGCCTTTAATGAAAAACTGTTTTTT
- | - | 13 | TRBJ1-1 | TRBV7-9 | CASSLAEAAEAFF | TGTGCCAGCAGCTTAGCGGAGGCCGCTGAAGCTTTCTTT
- | - | 13 | TRBJ1-2 | TRBV2 | CASSEQGIYGYTF | TGTGCCAGCAGTGAACAGGGAATCTATGGCTACACCTTC
- | few | 14 | TRBJ1-6 | TRBV11-3 | CASSPLPGSSPLHF | TGTGCCAGCAGCCCCCTACCCGGGAGTTCACCCCTCCACTTT
TRBD2 | - | 15 | TRBJ2-3 | TRBV3-1/TRBV3-2 | CASSRRTSGGDTQYF | TGTGCCAGCAGCCGTAGGACTAGCGGGGGAGATACGCAGTATTTT
- | - | 15 | TRBJ2-3 | TRBV9 | CASSTRVVSPDTQYF | TGTGCCAGCAGCACCCGGGTTGTTAGCCCAGATACGCAGTATTTT
- | - | 13 | TRBJ1-2 | TRBV28 | CAIKKGANYGYTF | TGTGCCATCAAAAAGGGAGCAAACTATGGCTACACCTTC
TRBD2 | - | 16 | TRBJ2-1 | TRBV11-3 | CASSFQGTSGVREQFF | TGTGCCAGCAGCTTCCAGGGGACTAGCGGCGTCCGGGAGCAGTTCTTC
- | - | 12 | TRBJ1-2 | TRBV7-2 | CASRQLNYGYTF | TGTGCCAGCAGACAGCTGAACTATGGCTACACCTTC
- | - | 15 | TRBJ1-5 | TRBV19 | CASSVQGLSNQPQHF | TGTGCCAGTAGCGTCCAGGGTCTAAGCAATCAGCCCCAGCATTTT
- | - | 15 | TRBJ2-5 | TRBV7-2 | CASNPLGLIQETQYF | TGTGCCAGCAACCCTTTGGGACTTATACAAGAGACCCAGTACTTC